The sequence of this TCR beta chain was determined in a study of cytomegalovirus exposure and HLA in healthy donors. The PCR ran on 60 Vbeta and 13 Jbeta primers. The protocol was immunoSEQ multiplex PCR, while the TCRdb copy is restricted to in-frame clones and leaves out a portion. This table holds roughly 70,000 clones, just under 75% found once. Comment on this clone: The limits of the CDR3 on the DNA are not certain, so only TCRdb's listed CDR3 is given.

Inclusive of both ends, the CDR3 amounts to 14 amino acids. Looked up from germline, CDR1 is MNHEY and CDR2 is SVGAGI. The receptor's source is a human donor in good health. Sample: PBMCs. The gene calls are TRBV6-5 and TRBJ1-1; the table calls TRBD1, which could not be checked here. The CDR3 spells CASSSSTGSSEAFF.